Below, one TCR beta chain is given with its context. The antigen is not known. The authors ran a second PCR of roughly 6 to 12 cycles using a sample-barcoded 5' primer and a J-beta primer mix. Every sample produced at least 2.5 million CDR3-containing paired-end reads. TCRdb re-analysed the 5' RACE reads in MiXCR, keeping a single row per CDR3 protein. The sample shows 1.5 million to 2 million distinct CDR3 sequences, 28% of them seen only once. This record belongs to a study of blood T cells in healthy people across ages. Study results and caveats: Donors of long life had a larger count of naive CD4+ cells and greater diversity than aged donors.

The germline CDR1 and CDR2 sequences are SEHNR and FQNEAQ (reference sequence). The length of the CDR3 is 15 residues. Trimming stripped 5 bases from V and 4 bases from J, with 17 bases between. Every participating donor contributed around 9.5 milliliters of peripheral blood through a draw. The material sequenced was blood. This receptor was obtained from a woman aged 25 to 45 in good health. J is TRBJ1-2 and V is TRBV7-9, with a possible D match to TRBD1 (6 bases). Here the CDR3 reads CASSQVLQGGYGYTF. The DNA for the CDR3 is TGTGCCAGCAGCCAAGTATTACAGGGTGGCTATGGCTACACCTTC.